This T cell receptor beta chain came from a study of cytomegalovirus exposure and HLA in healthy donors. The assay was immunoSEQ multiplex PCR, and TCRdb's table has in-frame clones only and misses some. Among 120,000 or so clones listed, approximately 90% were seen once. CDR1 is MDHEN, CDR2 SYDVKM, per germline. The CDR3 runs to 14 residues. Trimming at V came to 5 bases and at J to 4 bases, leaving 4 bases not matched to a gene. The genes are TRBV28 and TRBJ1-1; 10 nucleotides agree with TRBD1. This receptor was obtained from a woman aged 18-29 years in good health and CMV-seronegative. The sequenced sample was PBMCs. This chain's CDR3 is CASSSGQGGTEAFF. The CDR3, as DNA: TGTGCCAGCAGTAGCGGACAGGGGGGCACTGAAGCTTTCTTT.